This T cell receptor beta chain was captured by sequencing in a study of cytomegalovirus exposure and HLA in healthy donors. For the study at large: Early release data held 85 million to 95 million unique TCRs from HLA-typed donors. Across roughly 400 genotyped donors, roughly 80% landed in the Caucasian-associated ancestry cluster. Overall study results and limits: It was taken for granted in presence/absence analyses that sequencing depth across donors was roughly uniform.

With respect to this clone: Its antigen is unidentified.

The PCR used 60 Vbeta and 13 Jbeta primers. Clones were read by immunoSEQ multiplex PCR, and TCRdb kept only the in-frame ones, dropping some. Of over 65,000 clones detected, more than 60% appear once; the ten largest clones hold 10% to 15%. The CDR3 is made up of 18 amino acids. Per the germline V gene, CDR1 is SGHRS and CDR2 is YFSETQ. Germline trimming cut 3 bases from V and 0 bases from J; bases unmatched to any gene: 8. The specimen sequenced was PBMCs. This clonotype was sampled from a human donor in good health. V gene TRBV5-1 combines with J gene TRBJ1-4, with 10 bases that match TRBD1. The CDR3 loop reads CASSSRPGTGATNEKLFF. Written as DNA, the CDR3 is TGCGCCAGCAGCTCACGTCCCGGGACAGGGGCAACTAATGAAAAACTGTTTTTT.